The 25 T cell receptor beta chains listed next were all sequenced from one sample in a study of human T cells and chemical hapten exposure. TCRdb ran MiXCR on the RACE reads and lists one entry per CDR3 protein. This table holds around 380,000 distinct CDR3 sequences, more than 4.5% found once. Time point in this sample: patch test 1, 2 weeks after DPC sensitization. Stated treatment: therapeutic diphenylcyclopropenone sensitization with weekly scalp DPC. This material consisted of whole blood, taken in connection with sensitization to the hapten diphenylcyclopropenone (DPC). The receptor source for this set is a woman in her 50s with alopecia areata. Some clones in this sample may be carry-over from other donors' samples.

This clonotype appeared a few times. V and J are TRBV10-3 and TRBJ1-1, with a possible D match to TRBD1 (5 bases). With 11 bases removed from V and 5 bases from J, the gap between germline ends came to 21 bases. Germline CDR1 and CDR2: ENHRY and SYGVKD. The CDR3 runs to 14 residues. The CDR3 loop reads CASRDRELRTEAFF. The CDR3 DNA is TGTGCCTCCCGGGACCGAGAGTTAAGGACTGAAGCTTTCTTT.

This clonotype was seen ten or more times. The chain combines TRBV5-1 with TRBJ1-1; D not resolved. The germline V gene has CDR1 SGHRS and CDR2 YFSETQ. Trimming removed 1 base from V and 0 bases from J, with 7 bases in between. The CDR3 is 14 amino acids. This CDR3 reads CASSLTVVNTEAFF. DNA of the CDR3: TGCGCCAGCAGCTTGACAGTCGTGAACACTGAAGCTTTCTTT.

As for this clonotype: This sequence may be a read error, since a much larger clone differs from it by one base. V and J are TRBV6-6 and TRBJ1-3; tentative D call: TRBD1 (5 bases). Germline V lookup: CDR1 MNHNY, CDR2 SVGAGI (reference sequence). V lost 6 bases and J 0 bases, leaving 9 bases between the germline ends. CDR3 length: 14 residues. The CDR3 bases are TGTGCCAGCAGCCAGGGTGACTCTGGAAACACCATATATTTT. Translating it yields CASSQGDSGNTIYF.

The sample holds a few counts of this clonotype. J is TRBJ2-3 and V is TRBV7-2; 8 bases match TRBD2. The CDR3 covers 17 residues. V was clipped by 4 bases and J by 5 bases; unmatched bases: 14. Germline V CDR1 and CDR2: SGHTA, FQGNSA. CDR3 amino acids: CASSSRYSGKVVDTQYF. CDR3 coding DNA: TGTGCCAGCAGCTCCCGGTATAGCGGGAAGGTCGTAGATACGCAGTATTTT.

This clonotype came up many times. This chain joins TRBV11-2 and TRBJ2-1; D gene uncertain. The CDR3 consists of 12 residues. The germline gives CDR1 SGHAT, CDR2 FQNNGV. The germline V and J ends were trimmed by 3 bases and 9 bases, with 9 bases remaining between them. DNA for the CDR3: TGTGCCAGCAGCTTTCCCGGGCTTGAGCAGTTCTTC. This gives the protein CASSFPGLEQFF.

This clonotype was recorded many times. The chain joins TRBV2 to TRBJ2-3; D may be TRBD2 (6 bases). There are 16 residues in the CDR3. The V gene's germline CDR1 is SNHLY and CDR2 FYNNEI. The V end was cut by 0 bases, the J end by 3 bases, with 13 bases between. The CDR3 sequence is CASSEAAVGGTDTQYF. The DNA of the CDR3 is TGTGCCAGCAGTGAAGCGGCGGTGGGGGGTACAGATACGCAGTATTTT.

This clonotype was seen many times. V usage is TRBV5-1 and J usage is TRBJ1-6; tentatively, D is TRBD1 (6 bases). The CDR3 contains 17 residues. CDR1 and CDR2 from the germline V gene are SGHRS and YFSETQ. Trimming stripped 4 bases from V and 1 base from J, with 15 bases between. The CDR3 sequence is CASSGQQGSSYNSPLHF. In nucleotides, the CDR3 is TGCGCCAGCAGCGGACAACAGGGTTCTTCCTATAATTCACCCCTCCACTTT. The full variable domain, its missing parts supplied by reference TRBV5-1 and TRBJ1-6, is KAGVTQTPRYLIKTRGQQVTLSCSPISGHRSVSWYQQTPGQGLQFLFEYFSETQRNKGNFPGRFSGRQFSNSRSEMNVSTLELGDSALYLCASSGQQGSSYNSPLHFGNGTRLTVT.

About this clonotype: Sequence at one end of the junction differs from germline and may be a read error. The rearrangement joins TRBV6-2 or TRBV6-3 to TRBJ1-2, with TRBD1 matching over 7 bases. CDR3 length: 13 residues. Germline-derived CDR1 and CDR2 are MNHEY and SVGEGT. The CDR3 region has the DNA TGTGCCAGCAGTTACCTACCGGGACAGCCCTTTTTCTTC. Residues: CASSYLPGQPFFF.

At least ten counts were recorded for this clonotype. V gene TRBV12-3 or TRBV12-4 combines with J gene TRBJ2-5, with 9 bases identical to TRBD2. V lost 5 bases to trimming and J lost 5 bases; unmatched junction nucleotides: 12. This CDR3 has 16 amino acids. The CDR3 nucleotides are TGTGCCAGCAGTCTCCTGGCGGGAGGGCAGGGCGAGACCCAGTACTTC. The encoded protein is CASSLLAGGQGETQYF.

At least ten counts were recorded for this clonotype. The V and J genes are TRBV6-4 and TRBJ1-5; tentative D call: TRBD1 (5 bases). The germline CDR1 and CDR2 sequences are MRHNA and SNTAGT. Trimming removed 0 bases from V and 7 bases from J, with 10 bases in between. The length of the CDR3 is 14 residues. The CDR3 spells CASSDSPGGQPQHF. The CDR3 DNA sequence: TGTGCCAGCAGTGACTCCCCCGGGGGGCAGCCCCAGCATTTT.

This clonotype was counted at least ten times. The chain carries TRBV5-1 and TRBJ2-5; D is possibly TRBD1 (5 bases). V lost 1 base, J lost 5 bases, and 15 bases lay in between. Germline V lookup: CDR1 SGHRS, CDR2 YFSETQ. The CDR3 runs 15 residues. This CDR3 reads CASSLFPGPQETQYF. CDR3 nucleotides: TGCGCCAGCAGCTTGTTCCCAGGGCCTCAGGAGACCCAGTACTTC.

The chain links TRBV9 to TRBJ2-1, with 8 bases identical to TRBD1. CDR3 size: 19 residues. From germline, CDR1 is SGDLS and CDR2 YYNGEE. V trimming: 0 bases; J trimming: 0 bases; junction bases outside the gene matches: 11. This chain's CDR3 is CASSVVPSQGASSYNEQFF. For the CDR3, the DNA is TGTGCCAGCAGCGTAGTTCCGTCTCAGGGGGCGAGCTCCTACAATGAGCAGTTCTTC. The whole variable domain, filled in from reference TRBV9 and TRBJ2-1, reads DSGVTQTPKHLITATGQRVTLRCSPRSGDLSVYWYQQSLDQGLQFLIQYYNGEERAKGNILERFSAQQFPDLHSELNLSSLELGDSALYFCASSVVPSQGASSYNEQFFGPGTRLTVL.

The chain uses TRBV2 and TRBJ2-7; TRBD2 is a possible D gene (6 bases). Germline assignment: CDR1 SNHLY and CDR2 FYNNEI. CDR3 length: 15 amino acids. V was pared by 8 bases and J by 7 bases, with 24 bases between. The CDR3 spells CASGRSREAVGEQYF. The CDR3 DNA follows: TGTGCCAGCGGGAGGTCCAGGGAGGCCGTCGGGGAGCAGTACTTC.

This clonotype has more than one count but fewer than ten. The chain couples TRBV6-6 to TRBJ2-5, with 7 bases aligning to TRBD1. Trimming at V came to 6 bases and at J to 5 bases, leaving 3 bases not matched to a gene. Germline V gene lookup returns CDR1 MNHNY and CDR2 SVGAGI (reference sequence). The CDR3 contains 12 residues. CDR3 sequence: CASRPRGETQYF. DNA of the CDR3: TGTGCCAGCAGGCCCAGGGGGGAGACCCAGTACTTC.

This clonotype was observed at least ten times. This chain joins TRBV18 and TRBJ2-5; D is tentatively TRBD1 or TRBD2 (5 bases each). Trimming cost V 0 bases and J 4 bases, with 9 bases left between them. CDR3 length: 14 residues. Germline V gives CDR1 KGHSH, CDR2 LQKENI. CDR3 loop: CASSPPSGPETQYF. The CDR3 nucleotides read TGTGCCAGCTCACCACCGTCGGGGCCAGAGACCCAGTACTTC.

This clonotype was counted many times. This chain uses TRBV7-2 with TRBJ1-5; D possibly corresponds to TRBD1 (5 bases). Deletions cut 5 bases from V and 6 bases from J, with 11 bases between. CDR3 length: 13 amino acids. Germline lookup yields CDR1 SGHTA and CDR2 FQGNSA. CDR3 in DNA: TGTGCCAGCAGCCAAAGGGACGTTCAGCCCCAGCATTTT. Protein sequence: CASSQRDVQPQHF.

This clonotype was recorded at least ten times. The chain employs TRBV28 and TRBJ2-1; D may be TRBD1 (7 bases). CDR1 is MDHEN, CDR2 SYDVKM, per germline. V lost 2 bases, J lost 9 bases, and 23 bases lay in between. The CDR3 has 17 residues. DNA of the CDR3: TGTGCCAGCAGTTTAGGTCAGGTCGGGAGCTACAGGGGTGAGCAGTTCTTC. Translated, it gives CASSLGQVGSYRGEQFF.

This clonotype came up a few times. The gene calls are TRBV12-3 or TRBV12-4 and TRBJ2-7; 7 positions agree with TRBD2. This CDR3 is 14 amino acids long. V dropped 5 bases and J dropped 6; count of bases not matched to a gene: 10. The CDR3 region is CASSRTSIQSEQYF. DNA for the CDR3: TGTGCCAGCAGTAGGACTAGTATTCAATCCGAGCAGTACTTC.

This clonotype was counted a few times. This chain connects TRBV18 to TRBJ1-4; 10 nucleotides align to TRBD1. J lost 7 bases, V lost 4 bases, and 3 bases had no gene match. The CDR3 covers 14 residues. Germline V gives CDR1 KGHSH, CDR2 LQKENI. DNA of the CDR3: TGTGCCAGCTCACGGGACAGGGGAACTGAAAAACTGTTTTTT. As protein: CASSRDRGTEKLFF.

This clonotype was found many times. The chain's CDR3 is CASSLSDEQYF. The CDR3 DNA follows: TGTGCCAGCAGCTTAAGTGACGAGCAGTACTTC. The J gene is TRBJ2-7, the V gene TRBV7-2; D not certain. In germline, CDR1 is SGHTA, CDR2 FQGNSA. The CDR3 totals 11 residues. Between the trimmed V and J ends, which lost 2 bases and 5 bases, there was a span of 4 bases.

This clonotype came up many times. The V and J genes are TRBV12-3 or TRBV12-4 and TRBJ1-3, with 9 bases lining up with TRBD1. CDR3 size: 16 residues. V shed 7 bases and J 3 bases; nucleotides not matched to a gene: 10. The DNA for the CDR3 is TGTGCCAGCACCCAGGGGGGACAGGGCAATGGAAACACCATATATTTT. Amino acid sequence: CASTQGGQGNGNTIYF.

This clonotype came up many times. The CDR3 DNA sequence: TGTGCCAGCAGTTACTCGACTTGGGGTCGGGGTGGAGAGCAGTACTTC. Encoded protein: CASSYSTWGRGGEQYF. The gene calls are TRBV6-2 or TRBV6-3 and TRBJ2-7; perhaps TRBD2 as D (5 bases). CDR3 length equals 16 residues. Germline lookup yields CDR1 MNHEY and CDR2 SVGEGT. V lost 0 bases and J lost 7, with 19 bases in between.

The gene calls are TRBV28 and TRBJ1-2, with TRBD1 identical over 8 bases. This CDR3 region has 13 residues. J gave up 8 bases and V 5 bases, and 7 bases lay outside the gene matches. CDR1 MDHEN and CDR2 SYDVKM come from the germline V gene. CDR3 sequence: CASSAGQEIGYTF. The CDR3, as DNA: TGTGCCAGCAGTGCGGGACAGGAAATCGGCTACACCTTC.

The chain joins TRBV12-3 or TRBV12-4 to TRBJ2-6; 11 bases line up with TRBD1. The CDR3 contains 19 residues. The V segment lost 4 bases and the J segment 2 bases; nucleotides outside the gene matches: 10. CDR3 sequence: CASSWTGGSYRAGANVLTF. The CDR3 DNA sequence: TGTGCCAGCAGTTGGACAGGGGGCTCTTATCGTGCTGGGGCCAACGTCCTGACTTTC.

This clonotype was picked up many times. The V gene is TRBV10-3, the J gene TRBJ1-5; D uncertain. The CDR3 contains 17 residues. Trimming left V 5 bases short and J 4 bases short, with 21 bases between. The germline CDR1 and CDR2 sequences are ENHRY and SYGVKD. The CDR3 DNA follows: TGTGCCATCAGTACCCTAAGTGCCGAGGGCCCTAATCAGCCCCAGCATTTT. Encoded protein: CAISTLSAEGPNQPQHF.